One sample yielded the 27 T cell receptor beta chains listed below, sequenced in a study of cytomegalovirus exposure and HLA in healthy donors. 60 Vbeta and 13 Jbeta primers were used in PCR. Some clones are missing from TCRdb's copy, which holds only in-frame ones; the method was immunoSEQ multiplex PCR. The listing records about 110,000 clones. The sequenced sample was PBMCs. These receptors came from a man under 40 in good health and CMV-seronegative.

This chain joins TRBV6-1 and TRBJ2-7, with TRBD1 as a possible D gene (6 bases). The CDR3 totals 17 residues. Trimming took 1 base from V and 6 from J, leaving 22 bases between them. The germline V gene has CDR1 MNHNS and CDR2 SASEGT. DNA of the CDR3: TGTGCCAGCAGTGAAGATCGATATGTGGGGGCTGAGGGCGAGCAGTACTTC. This codes for CASSEDRYVGAEGEQYF.

The CDR3 bases are TGTGCCAGTAGTAGAGGCTGGGGAGGAAGCAACTATGGCTACACCTTC. It is translated as CASSRGWGGSNYGYTF. J is TRBJ1-2 and V is TRBV19; no firm D call. The CDR3 covers 16 residues. V lost 4 bases, J lost 2 bases, and 17 bases lay in between. CDR1 and CDR2 (germline): LNHDA, SQIVND (reference sequence).

The gene calls are TRBV19 and TRBJ2-7; D is perhaps TRBD1 (6 bases). The CDR3 consists of 14 residues. The V gene's germline CDR1 is LNHDA and CDR2 SQIVND (reference sequence). Trimming took 4 bases from V and 2 from J, leaving 12 bases between them. The CDR3 bases are TGTGCCAGTAGTACTACAGGGCCAACCTACGAGCAGTACTTC. Residues: CASSTTGPTYEQYF.

The J gene is TRBJ1-6, the V gene TRBV18; D ambiguous. Germline-derived CDR1 and CDR2 are KGHSH and LQKENI. Between the trimmed V and J ends, which lost 5 bases and 0 bases, there was a span of 14 bases. The CDR3 spans 17 residues. CDR3 DNA sequence: TGTGCCAGCTCAGACCTGACAATCAGCTCCTATAATTCACCCCTCCACTTT. Translated, it gives CASSDLTISSYNSPLHF.

The genes are TRBV5-4 and TRBJ1-6; the D gene is possibly TRBD1 (6 bases). The CDR3 has 15 amino acids. CDR1 and CDR2 (germline): SGHNT, YYREEE (reference sequence). With 3 bases removed from V and 11 bases from J, the gap between germline ends came to 18 bases. CDR3 sequence reads: CASSSIGTGSAPLHF. Here the CDR3 DNA reads TGTGCCAGCAGCTCAATAGGTACAGGGTCAGCACCCCTCCACTTT.

The chain uses TRBV19 and TRBJ2-5; TRBD1 agrees at 7 bases. This CDR3 region has 12 residues. V lost 5 bases, J lost 4 bases, and 1 base stayed unmatched. Germline V gives CDR1 LNHDA, CDR2 SQIVND (reference sequence). For the CDR3, the DNA is TGTGCCAGTAGTTGGGACAGAGAGACCCAGTACTTC. Amino acid sequence: CASSWDRETQYF.

The chain is built from TRBV7-8 and TRBJ1-4; perhaps TRBD1 as D (6 bases). Trimming cost V 6 bases and J 8 bases, with 13 bases left between them. CDR1 is SGHVS and CDR2 is FQNEAQ in the germline V gene. The CDR3 has 13 amino acids. The CDR3 DNA reads TGTGCCAGCAGGCGATCAGGGGACGAAAAACTGTTTTTT. This translates into CASRRSGDEKLFF.

This rearrangement joins TRBV7-9 to TRBJ2-7, with 11 bases that match TRBD2. Germline V gene data show CDR1 as SEHNR and CDR2 as FQNEAQ (reference sequence). This CDR3 contains 16 residues. Losses at the gene ends were 8 bases for V and 2 bases for J; bases not matched to a gene: 11. In DNA form, the CDR3 reads TGTGCCAGCGGGGCGGCTAGCGGGGGGCGTCCCTACGAGCAGTACTTC. Its translation: CASGAASGGRPYEQYF.

The rearrangement joins TRBV7-9 to TRBJ2-3, with TRBD2 identical over 10 bases. Germline V gene lookup returns CDR1 SEHNR and CDR2 FQNEAQ (reference sequence). This CDR3 has 14 residues. Germline trimming cut 5 bases from V and 6 bases from J; bases unmatched to any gene: 5. CDR3 residues: CASSPGTSADTQYF. In DNA form, the CDR3 reads TGTGCCAGCAGCCCCGGGACTAGCGCGGATACGCAGTATTTT.

The chain carries TRBV9 and TRBJ1-6; 7 nucleotides match TRBD1. The CDR3 is 16 amino acids. V gave up 3 bases and J gave up 8 bases; unmatched junction bases: 11. CDR1 and CDR2 from the germline V gene are SGDLS and YYNGEE. The DNA for the CDR3 is TGTGCCAGCAGCGCCCAACCGGGACAGTCGGATTCACCCCTCCACTTT. It codes for CASSAQPGQSDSPLHF.

The rearrangement uses TRBV5-4 and TRBJ2-5; 14 bases fit TRBD2. The germline V gene encodes CDR1 SGHNT and CDR2 YYREEE (reference sequence). J was trimmed by 4 bases and V by 3 bases; bases with no gene match: 11. This CDR3 has 18 amino acids. The CDR3 region is CASSSGGLAGVRGETQYF. Written as DNA, the CDR3 is TGTGCCAGCAGCTCGGGGGGACTAGCGGGGGTAAGAGGAGAGACCCAGTACTTC. Complete variable domain (other parts from reference TRBV5-4 and TRBJ2-5): ETGVTQSPTHLIKTRGQQVTLRCSSQSGHNTVSWYQQALGQGPQFIFQYYREEENGRGNFPPRFSGLQFPNYSSELNVNALELDDSALYLCASSSGGLAGVRGETQYFGPGTRLLVL.

This rearrangement joins TRBV28 to TRBJ2-3; unclear D gene. This CDR3 region has 10 residues. Germline values: CDR1 MDHEN, CDR2 SYDVKM. CDR3: CVSSRDTQYF. CDR3 nucleotides: TGTGTTAGCAGCCGAGATACGCAGTATTTT.

The chain couples TRBV27 to TRBJ2-5; tentatively, D is TRBD1 (5 bases). The CDR3 has 13 residues. Germline CDR1 is MNHEY and CDR2 is SMNVEV (reference sequence). V was pared by 8 bases and J by 2 bases, with 12 bases between. CDR3 region: CASGARTQETQYF. For the CDR3, the DNA is TGTGCCAGCGGGGCCCGTACGCAAGAGACCCAGTACTTC.

J is TRBJ2-5 and V is TRBV11-3, with 12 positions matching TRBD2. The V and J ends lost 5 bases and 5 bases, in that order; junction bases with no gene match: 6. The CDR3 has 15 amino acids. CDR1 and CDR2 (germline): SGHNT, YENEEA. The CDR3: CASSLRTSGEETQYF. The CDR3 DNA sequence: TGTGCCAGCAGCCTCAGGACTAGCGGGGAGGAGACCCAGTACTTC.

The V and J genes are TRBV9 and TRBJ2-3; 9 bases match TRBD1. Germline CDR1 and CDR2: SGDLS and YYNGEE. The V gene end was trimmed by 4 bases and the J gene end by 3 bases; junction bases not matched to a gene: 6. The CDR3 loop spans 15 amino acids. DNA of the CDR3: TGTGCCAGCAGCTCCGGGACAGGGTGGACAGATACGCAGTATTTT. Translating gives CASSSGTGWTDTQYF.

This chain connects TRBV30 to TRBJ2-3; no reliable D call. V was pared by 2 bases and J by 0 bases, with 18 bases between. In germline, CDR1 is GTSNPN, CDR2 SVGIG (reference sequence). CDR3 length equals 17 residues. Written as DNA, the CDR3 is TGTGCCTGGAGTCCCGACCCTCGAGACATTAGCACAGATACGCAGTATTTT. Its translation is CAWSPDPRDISTDTQYF.

The chain has TRBV18 and TRBJ2-7, with 8 nucleotides matching TRBD1. This CDR3 has 15 residues. Germline V gives CDR1 KGHSH, CDR2 LQKENI. J gave up 3 bases and V 2 bases, and 6 bases lay outside the gene matches. The CDR3 reads CASSPRDGQGYEQYF. The CDR3 DNA follows: TGTGCCAGCTCACCAAGGGATGGACAGGGCTACGAGCAGTACTTC.

This chain uses TRBV6-1 with TRBJ1-1, with 7 nucleotides matching TRBD1. V was pared by 10 bases and J by 2 bases, with 10 bases of the junction left unmatched. The CDR3 runs 14 residues. The germline CDR1 and CDR2 sequences are MNHNS and SASEGT. The CDR3 loop reads CATLPGTANTEAFF. CDR3 DNA sequence: TGTGCCACCCTCCCAGGGACAGCTAACACTGAAGCTTTCTTT.

The chain uses TRBV7-7 and TRBJ2-2; D gene uncertain. The V gene lost 1 base and the J gene lost 1 base, with 10 bases spanning the gap. The CDR3 contains 16 residues. The germline V gene encodes CDR1 SSHAT and CDR2 FNYEAQ (reference sequence). The CDR3 here is CASSLETGRNTGELFF. CDR3 nucleotides: TGTGCCAGCAGCTTAGAGACGGGTCGGAACACCGGGGAGCTGTTTTTT.

J is TRBJ2-3 and V is TRBV5-4, with 7 nucleotides matching TRBD2. The CDR3 is 16 residues long. CDR1 is SGHNT and CDR2 is YYREEE in the germline V gene (reference sequence). Losses at the gene ends were 1 base for V and 2 bases for J; bases not matched to a gene: 7. The CDR3 sequence: CASSLRFAGDTDTQYF. DNA for the CDR3: TGTGCCAGCAGCTTGCGGTTTGCGGGGGACACAGATACGCAGTATTTT.

V is TRBV18 and J is TRBJ2-3, with 9 nucleotides matching TRBD1. J was trimmed by 2 bases and V by 6 bases; bases with no gene match: 6. This CDR3 has 15 amino acids. Looked up from germline, CDR1 is KGHSH and CDR2 is LQKENI. As DNA, the CDR3 is TGTGCCAGCTCCCCCGGGACAGGGCTCACAGATACGCAGTATTTT. Its translation is CASSPGTGLTDTQYF.

The rearrangement joins TRBV10-3 to TRBJ2-5; D is perhaps TRBD1 (12 bases). This CDR3 comprises 20 residues. Germline V gene lookup returns CDR1 ENHRY and CDR2 SYGVKD. The V end lost 3 bases, the J end lost 2 bases, and 28 bases lay between the germline ends. This CDR3 reads CAISDWDRGRTSGGQETQYF. The CDR3 region has the DNA TGTGCCATCAGTGATTGGGACAGGGGGCGTACTAGCGGGGGACAAGAGACCCAGTACTTC.

The J gene is TRBJ1-5, the V gene TRBV6-5, with D tentatively TRBD1 (6 bases). Germline lookup yields CDR1 MNHEY and CDR2 SVGAGI. The CDR3 length is 16 residues. V shed 0 bases and J shed 3 bases, with 12 bases lying between them. The CDR3: CASSYSWTASNQPQHF. In DNA form, the CDR3 reads TGTGCCAGCAGTTACTCCTGGACAGCTTCCAATCAGCCCCAGCATTTT.

The V and J genes are TRBV27 and TRBJ2-2; D ambiguous. CDR1 is MNHEY, CDR2 SMNVEV, per germline (reference sequence). V gave up 4 bases and J gave up 5 bases, with 8 bases separating them. There are 13 residues in the CDR3. The CDR3 spells CASSSSRTGELFF. The CDR3 DNA reads as TGTGCCAGCAGTTCCTCTCGGACCGGGGAGCTGTTTTTT.

The rearrangement uses TRBV27 and TRBJ2-7, with D perhaps matching TRBD1 (5 bases). The germline V gene encodes CDR1 MNHEY and CDR2 SMNVEV (reference sequence). This CDR3 comprises 12 residues. Trimming shortened V by 2 bases and J by 7 bases, and 9 bases separated the two germline ends. The CDR3 DNA is TGTGCCAGCAGTTTACCCTCAGGGGAGCAGTACTTC. Its translation: CASSLPSGEQYF.

The chain carries TRBV18 and TRBJ2-3; D not certain. Germline assignment: CDR1 KGHSH and CDR2 LQKENI. Trimming took 5 bases from V and 3 from J, leaving 6 bases between them. The CDR3 loop spans 12 amino acids. DNA of the CDR3: TGTGCCAGCTCATCGCTAACAGATACGCAGTATTTT. It translates to CASSSLTDTQYF. Drawing the rest from reference TRBV18 and TRBJ2-3, the complete variable domain is NAGVMQNPRHLVRRRGQEARLRCSPMKGHSHVYWYRQLPEEGLKFMVYLQKENIIDESGMPKERFSAEFPKEGPSILRIQQVVRGDSAAYFCASSSLTDTQYFGPGTRLTVL.

V gene TRBV5-4 combines with J gene TRBJ1-1, with a tentative D call TRBD1 (5 bases). The V gene's germline CDR1 is SGHNT and CDR2 YYREEE (reference sequence). V lost 0 bases, J lost 8 bases, and 14 bases lay in between. The CDR3 extends over 14 amino acids. CDR3 coding DNA: TGTGCCAGCAGCTTGGGAGGACGGGGGGAAGAAGCTTTCTTT. Its protein is CASSLGGRGEEAFF.